The present entry profiles one TCR beta chain with its context. The sample is drawn from a study of shared clonotypes between healthy human individuals. CD45RA-negative memory and CD45RA+ naive subsets were split from the CD4+ cells. Libraries were prepared by immunoSEQ multiplex PCR; TCRdb keeps only in-frame clonotypes and omits some of them. Of hundreds of thousands of clones listed, less than 80% are singletons. This CDR3 comprises 13 residues. Between the trimmed V and J ends, which lost 5 bases and 13 bases, there was a span of 20 bases. Germline CDR1 MNHEY, CDR2 SVGAGI. This clonotype was sampled from a young woman in good health. Material for sequencing was memory CD4+ T cells sorted from blood. Subset here: CD45RA-negative fraction. The V and J genes are TRBV6-5 and TRBJ1-2, with D hard to call. CDR3 in amino acids: CASSQQRYSGGTF. In DNA, the CDR3 is TGTGCCAGCAGTCAACAACGATATTCGGGCGGCACCTTC.